This T cell receptor (beta chain) was sequenced for a study of lymphopenia after photon versus proton radiotherapy. TCRdb's copy holds only in-frame clones and misses some; the assay was immunoSEQ multiplex PCR. The sample includes more than 11,000 clones, about 79% of them seen just once. The CDR3 has 11 amino acids. CDR1 is DFQATT and CDR2 is SNEGSKA in the germline V gene (reference sequence). V was pared by 4 bases and J by 7 bases, with 10 bases between. As to this clone: As yet, its antigen is unknown.

General study findings and limits: Survival link was tested only in deceased patients; proton benefit remains a possibility. Relative stability marked proton patients; photon patients lost diversity and naive cells. In patients who died, overall survival fell as post-nadir TCR diversity dropped more. After the lymphocyte nadir, photon-treated repertoires showed oligoclonal expansion, especially of CD8+ Temra cells.

This chain connects TRBV20-1 to TRBJ1-2; no reliable D call. The TCR comes from a man aged 50 to 59 with gastric cancer. Here the sequenced sample was peripheral blood, taken from a patient treated with photon-based radiotherapy. The CDR3 DNA sequence: TGCAGTGCTATTATCACCCTTGGCTACACCTTC. Translated: CSAIITLGYTF.